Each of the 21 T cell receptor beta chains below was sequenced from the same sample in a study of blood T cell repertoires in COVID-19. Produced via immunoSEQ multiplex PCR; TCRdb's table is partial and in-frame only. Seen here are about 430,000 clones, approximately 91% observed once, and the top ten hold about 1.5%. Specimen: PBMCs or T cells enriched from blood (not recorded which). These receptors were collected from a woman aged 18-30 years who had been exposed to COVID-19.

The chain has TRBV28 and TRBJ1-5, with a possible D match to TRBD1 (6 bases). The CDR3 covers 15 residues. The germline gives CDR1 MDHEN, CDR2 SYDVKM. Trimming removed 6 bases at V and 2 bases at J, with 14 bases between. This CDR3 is CASSPAGGRNQPQHF. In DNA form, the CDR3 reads TGTGCCAGCAGCCCTGCGGGGGGCCGCAATCAGCCCCAGCATTTT.

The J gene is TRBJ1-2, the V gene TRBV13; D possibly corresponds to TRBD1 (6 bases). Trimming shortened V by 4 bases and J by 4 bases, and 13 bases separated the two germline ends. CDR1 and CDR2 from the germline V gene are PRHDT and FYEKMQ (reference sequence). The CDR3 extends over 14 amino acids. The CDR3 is CASSSATGFYGYTF. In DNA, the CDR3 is TGTGCCAGCAGCTCAGCGACAGGCTTCTATGGCTACACCTTC.

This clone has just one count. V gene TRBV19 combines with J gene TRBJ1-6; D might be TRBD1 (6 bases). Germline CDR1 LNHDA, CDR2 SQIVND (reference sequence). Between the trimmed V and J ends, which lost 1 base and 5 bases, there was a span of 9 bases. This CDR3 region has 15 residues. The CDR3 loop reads CASSIVGQNNSPLHF. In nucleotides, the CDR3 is TGTGCCAGTAGTATAGTTGGACAGAATAATTCACCCCTCCACTTT.

The DNA of the CDR3 is TGTGCCAGCAGCTTAACCCTAAGGGGTGGTCAGCCCCAGCATTTT. It specifies CASSLTLRGGQPQHF. The chain carries TRBV7-8 and TRBJ1-5; TRBD1 is a possible D gene (5 bases). V was cut by 2 bases and J by 6 bases, with 14 bases left in between. From germline, CDR1 is SGHVS and CDR2 FQNEAQ. The CDR3 consists of 15 residues.

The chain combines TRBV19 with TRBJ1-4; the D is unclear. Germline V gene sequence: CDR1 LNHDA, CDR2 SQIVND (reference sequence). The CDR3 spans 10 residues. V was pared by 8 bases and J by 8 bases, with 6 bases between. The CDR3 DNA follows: TGTGCCAGTGCGGGAGAAAAACTGTTTTTT. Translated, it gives CASAGEKLFF.

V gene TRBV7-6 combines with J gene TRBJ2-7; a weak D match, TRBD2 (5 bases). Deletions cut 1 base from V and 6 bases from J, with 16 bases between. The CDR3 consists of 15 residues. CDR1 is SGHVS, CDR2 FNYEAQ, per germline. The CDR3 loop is CASSLERELNREQYF. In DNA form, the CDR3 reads TGTGCCAGCAGCTTAGAGAGGGAATTGAACCGCGAGCAGTACTTC. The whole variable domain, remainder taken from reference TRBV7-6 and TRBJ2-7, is GAGVSQSPRYKVTKRGQDVALRCDPISGHVSLYWYRQALGQGPEFLTYFNYEAQQDKSGLPNDRFSAERPEGSISTLTIQRTEQRDSAMYRCASSLERELNREQYFGPGTRLTVT.

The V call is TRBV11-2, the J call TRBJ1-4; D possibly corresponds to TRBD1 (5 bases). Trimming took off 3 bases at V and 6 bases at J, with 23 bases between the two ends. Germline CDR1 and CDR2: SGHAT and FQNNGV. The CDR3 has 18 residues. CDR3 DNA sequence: TGTGCCAGCAGCTTTCCCAATGGCTTTGTGGCAGGGCATGAAAAACTGTTTTTT. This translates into CASSFPNGFVAGHEKLFF. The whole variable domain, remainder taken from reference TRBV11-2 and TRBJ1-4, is EAGVAQSPRYKIIEKRQSVAFWCNPISGHATLYWYQQILGQGPKLLIQFQNNGVVDDSQLPKDRFSAERLKGVDSTLKIQPAKLEDSAVYLCASSFPNGFVAGHEKLFFGSGTQLSVL.

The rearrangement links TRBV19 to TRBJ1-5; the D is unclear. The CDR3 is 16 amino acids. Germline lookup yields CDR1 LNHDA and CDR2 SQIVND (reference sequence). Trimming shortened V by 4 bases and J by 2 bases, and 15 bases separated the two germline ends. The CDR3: CASSTLEVVGNQPQHF. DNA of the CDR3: TGTGCCAGTAGTACGCTGGAGGTAGTTGGCAATCAGCCCCAGCATTTT.

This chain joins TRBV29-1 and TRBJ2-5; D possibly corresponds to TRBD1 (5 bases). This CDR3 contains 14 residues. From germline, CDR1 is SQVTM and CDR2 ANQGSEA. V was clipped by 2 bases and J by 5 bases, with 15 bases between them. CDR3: CSVESSGMEETQYF. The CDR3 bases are TGCAGCGTTGAATCGTCAGGGATGGAGGAGACCCAGTACTTC. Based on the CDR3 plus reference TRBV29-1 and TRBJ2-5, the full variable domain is SAVISQKPSRDICQRGTSLTIQCQVDSQVTMMFWYRQQPGQSLTLIATANQGSEATYESGFVIDKFPISRPNLTFSTLTVSNMSPEDSSIYLCSVESSGMEETQYFGPGTRLLVL.

This chain's CDR3 is CASSLTAGIQETQYF. For the CDR3, the DNA is TGTGCCAGCAGCTTAACAGCGGGGATACAAGAGACCCAGTACTTC. J is TRBJ2-5 and V is TRBV7-7; the match to TRBD2 covers 7 bases. The CDR3 is made up of 15 amino acids. V trimming: 2 bases; J trimming: 2 bases; junction bases outside the gene matches: 5. Germline CDR1 reads SSHAT; CDR2 reads FNYEAQ (reference sequence).

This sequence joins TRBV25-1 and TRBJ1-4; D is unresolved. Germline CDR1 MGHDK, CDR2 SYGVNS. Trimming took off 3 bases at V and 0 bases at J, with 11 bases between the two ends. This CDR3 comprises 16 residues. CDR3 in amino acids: CASSERAEATNEKLFF. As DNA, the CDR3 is TGTGCCAGCAGTGAGAGGGCCGAAGCAACTAATGAAAAACTGTTTTTT. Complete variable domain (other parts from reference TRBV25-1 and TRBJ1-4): EADIYQTPRYLVIGTGKKITLECSQTMGHDKMYWYQQDPGMELHLIHYSYGVNSTEKGDLSSESTVSRIRTEHFPLTLESARPSHTSQYLCASSERAEATNEKLFFGSGTQLSVL.

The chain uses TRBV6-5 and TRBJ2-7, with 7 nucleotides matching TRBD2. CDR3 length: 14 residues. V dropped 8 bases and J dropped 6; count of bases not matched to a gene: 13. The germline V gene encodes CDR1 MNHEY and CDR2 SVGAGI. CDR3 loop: CASFNHRLASEQYF. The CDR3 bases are TGTGCCAGCTTTAACCACCGACTAGCTAGCGAGCAGTACTTC.

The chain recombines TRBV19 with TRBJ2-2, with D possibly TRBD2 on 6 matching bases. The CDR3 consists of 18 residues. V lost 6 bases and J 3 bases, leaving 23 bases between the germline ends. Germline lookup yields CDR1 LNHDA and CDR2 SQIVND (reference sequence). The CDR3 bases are TGTGCCAGTAGCATCCTCTTCTTGGGGGGTCTCGACACCGGGGAGCTGTTTTTT. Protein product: CASSILFLGGLDTGELFF.

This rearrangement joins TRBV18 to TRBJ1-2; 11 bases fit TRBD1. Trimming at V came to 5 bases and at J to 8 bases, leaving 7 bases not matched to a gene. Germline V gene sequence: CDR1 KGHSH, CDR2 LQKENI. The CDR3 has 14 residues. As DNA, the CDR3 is TGTGCCAGCTCATCTGGACAGGGGGCCGTCGGCTACACCTTC. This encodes CASSSGQGAVGYTF.

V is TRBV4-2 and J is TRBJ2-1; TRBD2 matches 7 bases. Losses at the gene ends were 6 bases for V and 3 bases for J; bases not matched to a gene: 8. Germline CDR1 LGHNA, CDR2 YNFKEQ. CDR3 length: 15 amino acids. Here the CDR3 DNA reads TGTGCCAGCAGAAATCTAGCGGAAGACTACAATGAGCAGTTCTTC. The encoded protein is CASRNLAEDYNEQFF.

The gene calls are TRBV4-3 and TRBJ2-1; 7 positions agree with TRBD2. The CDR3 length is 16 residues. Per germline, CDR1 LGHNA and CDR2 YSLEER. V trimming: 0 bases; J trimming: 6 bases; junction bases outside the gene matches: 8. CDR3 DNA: TGCGCCAGCAGCCAAGAGTCTAGGACTAGGACCAATGAGCAGTTCTTC. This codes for CASSQESRTRTNEQFF.

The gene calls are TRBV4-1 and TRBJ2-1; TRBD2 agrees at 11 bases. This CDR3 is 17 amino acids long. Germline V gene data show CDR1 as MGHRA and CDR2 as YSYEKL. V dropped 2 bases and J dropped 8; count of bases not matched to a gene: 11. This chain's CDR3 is CASSQQRTSGGTHEQFF. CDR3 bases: TGCGCCAGCAGCCAACAGCGTACTAGCGGGGGTACCCATGAGCAGTTCTTC.

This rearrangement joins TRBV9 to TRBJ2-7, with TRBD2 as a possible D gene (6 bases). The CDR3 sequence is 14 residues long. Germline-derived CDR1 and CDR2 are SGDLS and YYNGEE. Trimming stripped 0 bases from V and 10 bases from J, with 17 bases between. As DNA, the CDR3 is TGTGCCAGCAGCGTAGACATCGGGAGCCCCGTACAGTACTTC. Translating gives CASSVDIGSPVQYF.

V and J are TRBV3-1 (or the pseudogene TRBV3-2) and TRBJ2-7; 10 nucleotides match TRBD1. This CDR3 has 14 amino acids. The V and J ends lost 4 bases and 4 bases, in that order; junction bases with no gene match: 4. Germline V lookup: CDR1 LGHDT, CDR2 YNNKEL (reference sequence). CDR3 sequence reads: CASSRQGAGYEQYF. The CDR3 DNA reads TGTGCCAGCAGCCGACAGGGGGCTGGATACGAGCAGTACTTC.

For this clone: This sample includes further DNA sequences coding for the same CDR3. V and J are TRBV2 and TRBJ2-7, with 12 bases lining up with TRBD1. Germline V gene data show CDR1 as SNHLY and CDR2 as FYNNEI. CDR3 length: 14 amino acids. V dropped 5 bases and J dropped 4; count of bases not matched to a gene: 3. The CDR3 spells CASSRDRGLYEQYF. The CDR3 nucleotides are TGTGCCAGCAGTCGGGACAGGGGGCTGTACGAGCAGTACTTC.

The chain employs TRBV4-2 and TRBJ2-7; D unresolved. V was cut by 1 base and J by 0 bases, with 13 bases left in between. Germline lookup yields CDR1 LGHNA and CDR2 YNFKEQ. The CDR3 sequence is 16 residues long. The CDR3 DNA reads TGTGCCAGCAGCCAAGTTAGTTCCTTCCCCTCCTACGAGCAGTACTTC. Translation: CASSQVSSFPSYEQYF.